The present T cell receptor beta chain was sequenced within a study of blood T cell repertoires in COVID-19. Authors' analysis steps: Cell counts per sample came from amplifying reference gene primers. Sequenced by immunoSEQ multiplex PCR; TCRdb stores in-frame clones only, minus some. D and trimming were read from the DNA, whereas the V and J calls and clone size are those reported in that table. The table includes over 70,000 clones, 78% detected once. Losses at the gene ends were 5 bases for V and 3 bases for J; bases not matched to a gene: 4. The CDR3 consists of 14 residues. The germline CDR1 and CDR2 sequences are SGHAT and FQNNGV. Seattle patients were enrolled while actively infected and followed longitudinally.

Sequencing was performed on peripheral blood. The chain uses TRBV11-2 and TRBJ2-7; 10 bases align to TRBD1. The sequence derives from a man aged 70 or older with COVID-19, enrolled during active disease. In DNA, the CDR3 is TGTGCCAGCAGCCGAGGGGACAGGGGCTACGAGCAGTACTTC. This sequence encodes CASSRGDRGYEQYF.